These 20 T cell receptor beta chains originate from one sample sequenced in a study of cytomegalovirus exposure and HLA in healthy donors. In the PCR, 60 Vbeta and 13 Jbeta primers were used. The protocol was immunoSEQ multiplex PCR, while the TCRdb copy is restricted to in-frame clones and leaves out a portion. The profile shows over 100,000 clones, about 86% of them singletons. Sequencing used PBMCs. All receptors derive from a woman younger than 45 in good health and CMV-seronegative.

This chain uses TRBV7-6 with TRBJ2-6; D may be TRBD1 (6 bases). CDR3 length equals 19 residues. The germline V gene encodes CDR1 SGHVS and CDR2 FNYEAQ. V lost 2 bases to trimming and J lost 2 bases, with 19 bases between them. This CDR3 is CASSLTSDRIVTGANVLTF. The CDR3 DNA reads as TGTGCCAGCAGCTTAACATCCGACAGGATAGTGACTGGGGCCAACGTCCTGACTTTC.

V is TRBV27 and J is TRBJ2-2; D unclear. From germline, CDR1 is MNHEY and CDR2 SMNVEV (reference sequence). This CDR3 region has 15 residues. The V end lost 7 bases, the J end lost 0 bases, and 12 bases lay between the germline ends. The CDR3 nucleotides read TGTGCCAGCAACAACTACTACTCGAACACCGGGGAGCTGTTTTTT. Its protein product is CASNNYYSNTGELFF.

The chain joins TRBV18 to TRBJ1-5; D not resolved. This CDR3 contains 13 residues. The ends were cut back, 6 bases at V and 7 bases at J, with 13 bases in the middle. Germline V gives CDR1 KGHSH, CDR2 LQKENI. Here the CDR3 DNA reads TGTGCCAGCTCCCCCGCCGGTTGGCAGCCCCAGCATTTT. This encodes CASSPAGWQPQHF.

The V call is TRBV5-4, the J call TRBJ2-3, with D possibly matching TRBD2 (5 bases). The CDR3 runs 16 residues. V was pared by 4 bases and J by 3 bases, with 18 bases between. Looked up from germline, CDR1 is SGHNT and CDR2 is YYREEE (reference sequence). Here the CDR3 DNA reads TGTGCCAGCAGCCCAACCCGTACCCGAGGGACAGATACGCAGTATTTT. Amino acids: CASSPTRTRGTDTQYF.

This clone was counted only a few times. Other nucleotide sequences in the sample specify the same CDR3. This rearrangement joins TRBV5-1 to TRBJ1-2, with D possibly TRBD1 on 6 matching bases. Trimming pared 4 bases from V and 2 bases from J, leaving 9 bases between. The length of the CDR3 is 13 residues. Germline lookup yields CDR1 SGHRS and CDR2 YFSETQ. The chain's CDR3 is CASSLQGNYGYTF. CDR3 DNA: TGCGCCAGCAGCCTACAGGGAAACTATGGCTACACCTTC.

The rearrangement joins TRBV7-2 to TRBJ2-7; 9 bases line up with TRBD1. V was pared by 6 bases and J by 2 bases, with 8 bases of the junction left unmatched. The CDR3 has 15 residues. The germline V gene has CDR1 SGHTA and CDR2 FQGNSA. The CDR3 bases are TGTGCCAGCAGACTTGGACAGGGGCCTACCTACGAGCAGTACTTC. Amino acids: CASRLGQGPTYEQYF.

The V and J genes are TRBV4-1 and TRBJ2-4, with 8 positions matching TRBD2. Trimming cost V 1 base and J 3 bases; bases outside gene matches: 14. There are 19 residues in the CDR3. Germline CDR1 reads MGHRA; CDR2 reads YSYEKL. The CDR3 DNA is TGCGCCAGCAGCCAAGTTTTGGATATAGCGGGGCTGGACAAAAACATTCAGTACTTC. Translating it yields CASSQVLDIAGLDKNIQYF.

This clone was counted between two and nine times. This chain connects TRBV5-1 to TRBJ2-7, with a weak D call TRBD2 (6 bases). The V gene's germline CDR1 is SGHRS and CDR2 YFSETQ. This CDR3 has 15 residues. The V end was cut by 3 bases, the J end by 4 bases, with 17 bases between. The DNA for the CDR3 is TGCGCCAGCAGCTGGGACGGGACTTCGACATACGAGCAGTACTTC. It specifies CASSWDGTSTYEQYF.

CDR3 region: CASSRDQATNEKLFF. CDR3 nucleotides: TGTGCCAGCAGCCGCGATCAAGCAACTAATGAAAAACTGTTTTTT. The chain couples TRBV28 to TRBJ1-4; D not resolved. Trimming cost V 6 bases and J 0 bases, with 11 bases left between them. This CDR3 comprises 15 residues. Germline-derived CDR1 and CDR2 are MDHEN and SYDVKM.

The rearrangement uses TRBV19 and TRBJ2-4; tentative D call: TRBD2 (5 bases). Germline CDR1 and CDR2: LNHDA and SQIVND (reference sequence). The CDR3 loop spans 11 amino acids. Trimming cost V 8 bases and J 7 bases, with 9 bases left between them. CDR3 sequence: CASEGLNIQYF. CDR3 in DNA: TGTGCCAGTGAGGGTTTGAACATTCAGTACTTC.

In DNA, the CDR3 is TGTGCCAGCAGTGTAGGCAGTAGCGAAAAACTGTTTTTT. Translating gives CASSVGSSEKLFF. The J gene is TRBJ1-4, the V gene TRBV2; D call uncertain. The germline CDR1 and CDR2 sequences are SNHLY and FYNNEI. The V gene lost 4 bases and the J gene lost 8 bases, with 11 bases spanning the gap. CDR3 length equals 13 residues.

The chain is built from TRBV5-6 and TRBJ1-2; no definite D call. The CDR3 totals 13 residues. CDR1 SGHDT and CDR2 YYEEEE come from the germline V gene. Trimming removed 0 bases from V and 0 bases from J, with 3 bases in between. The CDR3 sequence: CASSLGTNYGYTF. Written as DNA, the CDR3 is TGTGCCAGCAGCTTGGGTACTAACTATGGCTACACCTTC.

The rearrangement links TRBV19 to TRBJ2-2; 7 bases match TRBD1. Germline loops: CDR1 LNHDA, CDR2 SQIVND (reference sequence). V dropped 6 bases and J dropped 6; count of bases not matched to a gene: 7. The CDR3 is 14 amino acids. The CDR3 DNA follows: TGTGCCAGTAGCCAACGAGGGGGCTCCGGGGAGCTGTTTTTT. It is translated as CASSQRGGSGELFF.

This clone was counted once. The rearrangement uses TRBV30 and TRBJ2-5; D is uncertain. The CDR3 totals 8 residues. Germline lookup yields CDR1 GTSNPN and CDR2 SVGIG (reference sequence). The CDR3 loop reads CPQETQYF. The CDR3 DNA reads TGTCCTCAAGAGACCCAGTACTTC.

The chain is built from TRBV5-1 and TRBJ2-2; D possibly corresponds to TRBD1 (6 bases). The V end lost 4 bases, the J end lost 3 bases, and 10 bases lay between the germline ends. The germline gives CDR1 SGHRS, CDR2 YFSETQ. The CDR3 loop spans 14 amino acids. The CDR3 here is CASSTDRDTGELFF. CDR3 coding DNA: TGCGCCAGCAGCACGGACAGAGACACCGGGGAGCTGTTTTTT.

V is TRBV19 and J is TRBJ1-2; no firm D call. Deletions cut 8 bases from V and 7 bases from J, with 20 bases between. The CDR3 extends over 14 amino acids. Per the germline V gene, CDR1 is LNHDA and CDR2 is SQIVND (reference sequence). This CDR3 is CASREPAGLSGYTF. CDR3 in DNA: TGTGCCAGTCGGGAGCCAGCTGGGCTTTCTGGCTACACCTTC.

This CDR3 reads CASSLYRPDEQFF. CDR3 nucleotides: TGCGCCAGCAGCCTCTACAGACCGGATGAGCAGTTCTTC. The rearrangement links TRBV4-1 to TRBJ2-1; D gene ambiguous. Trimming left V 4 bases short and J 8 bases short, with 12 bases between. This CDR3 comprises 13 residues. Germline V gene sequence: CDR1 MGHRA, CDR2 YSYEKL.

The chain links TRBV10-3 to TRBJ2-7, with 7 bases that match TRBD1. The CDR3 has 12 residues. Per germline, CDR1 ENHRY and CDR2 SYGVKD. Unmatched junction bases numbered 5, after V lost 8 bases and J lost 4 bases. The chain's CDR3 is CAISGTDYEQYF. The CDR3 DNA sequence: TGTGCCATCTCCGGGACAGATTACGAGCAGTACTTC.

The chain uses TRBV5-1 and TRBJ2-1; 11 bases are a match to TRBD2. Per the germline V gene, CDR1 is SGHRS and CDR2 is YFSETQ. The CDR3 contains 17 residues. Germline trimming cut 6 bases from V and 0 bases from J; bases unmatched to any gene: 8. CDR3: CASMETSGTSSYNEQFF. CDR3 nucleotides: TGCGCCAGCATGGAGACTAGCGGGACCAGCTCCTACAATGAGCAGTTCTTC.

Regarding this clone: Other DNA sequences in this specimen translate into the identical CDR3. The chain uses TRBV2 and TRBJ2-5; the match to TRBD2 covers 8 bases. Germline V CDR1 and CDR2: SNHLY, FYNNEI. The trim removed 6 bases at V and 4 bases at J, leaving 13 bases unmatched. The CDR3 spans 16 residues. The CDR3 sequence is CASSVEPAGVGETQYF. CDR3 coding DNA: TGTGCCAGCAGCGTGGAACCAGCGGGAGTAGGAGAGACCCAGTACTTC.